This TCR beta chain appears in the sequencing data of a study of CD8 T cells in Susac syndrome. Trimming took 2 bases from V and 7 from J, leaving 8 bases between them. The germline V gene has CDR1 SGHRS and CDR2 YFSETQ. The CDR3 is made up of 12 amino acids. Sequencing of TCR beta drew on CD8+ and CD4+ T cells from blood. While CD8+ and CD4+ T cells were isolated negatively, TEMRA cells were enriched by FACS. RNA totalling about 0.45 to 1 ug underwent reverse transcription with random hexamers. TCRdb ran MiXCR on the immunoSEQ multiplex PCR reads and lists one entry per CDR3 protein. Of roughly 250,000 distinct CDR3 sequences listed, 90% to 96% were seen once; the top ten hold around 0.093%.

V and J are TRBV5-1 and TRBJ2-3; possibly TRBD1 for D (5 bases). Sequenced sample: CD4+ T cells from PBMCs. This sequence originates from a human donor with Susac syndrome. The CDR3 sequence: CASSLGENTQYF. The DNA for the CDR3 is TGCGCCAGCAGCTTAGGGGAAAATACGCAGTATTTT.